This T cell receptor (beta chain) was retrieved from a study of neoadjuvant nivolumab and ipilimumab in lung cancer. The CDR3 consists of 14 residues. V lost 4 bases, J lost 2 bases, and 11 bases lay in between. CDR1 and CDR2 (germline): SGHDN, FVKESK. A remark on this clone: What it recognizes is unknown.

Overall study findings and caveats: Resected-tumor TCR richness correlated positively with pretherapy blood richness. Only two of four nivolumab-treated tumors gained richness and clonality by surgery.

Measured with immunoSEQ multiplex PCR; TCRdb has only the in-frame clones, and not every one. Here the sample spans approximately 13,000 clones, less than 75% being singletons. The TCR was taken from an adult with non-small cell lung cancer. The gene calls are TRBV14 and TRBJ1-1, with D uncertain. This sample comprised peripheral blood, obtained after neoadjuvant nivolumab, alone or with ipilimumab, at or shortly before surgery. The CDR3 here is CASSPRAANTEAFF. The DNA for the CDR3 is TGTGCCAGCAGCCCCCGGGCAGCAAACACTGAAGCTTTCTTT.